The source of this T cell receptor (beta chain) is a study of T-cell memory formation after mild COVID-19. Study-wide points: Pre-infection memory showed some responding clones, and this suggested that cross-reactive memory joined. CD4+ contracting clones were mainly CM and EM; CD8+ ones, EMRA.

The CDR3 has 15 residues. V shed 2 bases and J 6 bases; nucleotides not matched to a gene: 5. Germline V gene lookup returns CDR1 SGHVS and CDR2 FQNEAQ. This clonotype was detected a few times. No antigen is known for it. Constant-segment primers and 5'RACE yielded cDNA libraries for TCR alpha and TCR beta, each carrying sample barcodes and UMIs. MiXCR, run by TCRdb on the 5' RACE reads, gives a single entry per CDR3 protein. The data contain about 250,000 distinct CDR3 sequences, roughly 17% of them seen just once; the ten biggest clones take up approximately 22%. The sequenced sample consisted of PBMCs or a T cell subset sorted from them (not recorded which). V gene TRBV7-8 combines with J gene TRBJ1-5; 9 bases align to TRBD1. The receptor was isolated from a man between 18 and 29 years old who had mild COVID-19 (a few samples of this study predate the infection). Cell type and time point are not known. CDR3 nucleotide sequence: TGTGCCAGCAGCTTAACAGGGGGCCCCGGTCAGCCCCAGCATTTT. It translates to CASSLTGGPGQPQHF.